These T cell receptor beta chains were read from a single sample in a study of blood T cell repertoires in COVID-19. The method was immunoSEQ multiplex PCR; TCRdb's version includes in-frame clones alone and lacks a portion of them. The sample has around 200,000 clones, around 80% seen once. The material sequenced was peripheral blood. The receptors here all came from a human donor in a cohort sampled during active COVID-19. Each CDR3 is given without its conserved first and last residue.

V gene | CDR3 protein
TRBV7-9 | ASSLGPISYEQY
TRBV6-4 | ASSEPGVSYEQY
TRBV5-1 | ASSFLAYEQY
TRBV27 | ASSLIVFSEQF
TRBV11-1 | ASSSGTAQNSPLH
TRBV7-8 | ASSLERGYGYT
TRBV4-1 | ASSQDRGEQY
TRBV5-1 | ASSLSSSYEQY
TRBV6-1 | ASSEGPSSSDTQY
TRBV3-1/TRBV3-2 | ASSQLAGGPWNEQF
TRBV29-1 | SVWGATYEQY
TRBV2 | ASSGTRQTGKLF
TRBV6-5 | ASSETGGGEKLF
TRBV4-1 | ASSQVVRGYEQY
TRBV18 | ASSPAGGVNTEAF
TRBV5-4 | ASSLITSGGNNEQF
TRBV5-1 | ASRFNGETQY
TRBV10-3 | AISESGGQGSYGYT
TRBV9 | ASSYGQFSSGANVLT
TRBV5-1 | ASREGDRISGNTIY
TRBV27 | ASSLQGDYGYT
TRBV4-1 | ASSQDYLEGTTYEQY
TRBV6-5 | ASSPVFPNTEAF
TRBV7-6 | ASSLGAGANTEAF
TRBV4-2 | ASRLRMADTGPSGNTIY
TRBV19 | ASSMGQATYEQY
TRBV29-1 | SVASGDSYEQY
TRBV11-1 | ASIGTGATGAF
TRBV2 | ASSGIRTGQYGYT
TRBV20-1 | SASGRQGNSPLH
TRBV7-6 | ASSLGGGGTDTQY
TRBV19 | ASSQDYGTRDPDTQY
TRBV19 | ASSMLGNQPQH
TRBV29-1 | SVEERGKSDSTEAF
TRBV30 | AWSPTGSEQF
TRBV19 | ASSLVRAVGQPQH
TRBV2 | ASSDFGDREAF
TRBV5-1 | ASSLGTVNTGELF
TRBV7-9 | ASSFTDRFALNEKLF
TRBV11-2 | ASSPDPGGAYEQY
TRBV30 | AWKGRGNQPQH
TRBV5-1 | ASSPTTSGGDEQY
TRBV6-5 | ASRRTGEVRGYT
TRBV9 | ASSLGQGQYEQY
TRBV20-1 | SASIQGITEAF
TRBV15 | ATRTDREISYNEQF
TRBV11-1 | ASSRTGGAEQY
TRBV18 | ASSPRDRVGSNQPQH
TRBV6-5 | ASTGTGYPYGYT
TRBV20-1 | SASSDRDWTEAF
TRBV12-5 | ASGLGTAFYEQY
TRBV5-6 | ASSFRLAGGIDTQY